These T cell receptor beta chains were read from a single sample in a study of T-cell reconstitution after alpha-beta-depleted transplantation in children. Using its own MiXCR run on the PCR reads, TCRdb lists one record per CDR3 protein. This sample has about 420,000 distinct CDR3 sequences; roughly a tenth occur once, and the top ten carry approximately 5%. The sequencing used PBMCs from the stem cell graft donor, collected from the stem cell graft. The receptor set was obtained from a human donor who donated a stem cell graft to a child with acute myeloid leukemia. Each CDR3 is given with its conserved first and last residue.

J gene: TRBJ1-2
V gene: TRBV12-3/TRBV12-4
CDR3 protein: CASSLELLGYTF

J gene: TRBJ2-7
V gene: TRBV12-3/TRBV12-4
CDR3 protein: CASSLRFRQGGFEQYF

J gene: TRBJ2-4
V gene: TRBV21-1
CDR3 protein: CASSKGLRGGCLRYLAKNIQYF

J gene: TRBJ2-2
V gene: TRBV12-3/TRBV12-4
CDR3 protein: CASSWGYTGELFF

J gene: TRBJ2-4
V gene: TRBV20-1
CDR3 protein: CSAHRGRAKNIQYF

J gene: TRBJ2-1
V gene: TRBV10-3
CDR3 protein: CATLRGQSDEQFF

J gene: TRBJ2-1
V gene: TRBV7-3
CDR3 protein: CASSLTRTSKNEQFF

J gene: TRBJ2-3
V gene: TRBV5-1
CDR3 protein: CASGDRVRGDTQYF

J gene: TRBJ1-4
V gene: TRBV5-5
CDR3 protein: CASSLRAATNEKLFF

J gene: TRBJ2-2
V gene: TRBV6-5
CDR3 protein: CASSRTTGELFF

J gene: TRBJ2-1
V gene: TRBV7-2
CDR3 protein: CASRGRGENEQFF

J gene: TRBJ2-3
V gene: TRBV6-1
CDR3 protein: CASSTRTSGRDTQYF

J gene: TRBJ2-1
V gene: TRBV7-2
CDR3 protein: CASSSQTSGNRYNEQFF

J gene: TRBJ1-2
V gene: TRBV20-1
CDR3 protein: CSARDFGGPDYGYTF

J gene: TRBJ2-1
V gene: TRBV2
CDR3 protein: CASSYRGPQPYNEQFF